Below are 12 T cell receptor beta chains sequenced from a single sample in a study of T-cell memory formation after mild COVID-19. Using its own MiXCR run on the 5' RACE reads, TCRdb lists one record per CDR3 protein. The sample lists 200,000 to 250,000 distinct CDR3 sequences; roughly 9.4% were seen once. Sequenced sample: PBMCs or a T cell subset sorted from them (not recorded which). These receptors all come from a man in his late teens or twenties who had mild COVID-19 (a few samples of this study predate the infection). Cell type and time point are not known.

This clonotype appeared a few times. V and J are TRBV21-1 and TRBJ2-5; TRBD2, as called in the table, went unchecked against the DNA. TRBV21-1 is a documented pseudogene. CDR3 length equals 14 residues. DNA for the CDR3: TGTGCCAGCAGCAATCCCCGGGACTGGGAGACCCAGTACTTC. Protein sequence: CASSNPRDWETQYF.

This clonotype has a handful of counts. The CDR3 DNA is TGCGCCAGCAGCCGAACGACGGCAACTAATGAAAAACTGTTTTTT. It is translated as CASSRTTATNEKLFF. The rearrangement joins TRBV5-1 to TRBJ1-4; D gene ambiguous. Germline lookup yields CDR1 SGHRS and CDR2 YFSETQ. The CDR3 loop spans 15 amino acids. Trimming shortened V by 4 bases and J by 0 bases, and 10 bases separated the two germline ends.

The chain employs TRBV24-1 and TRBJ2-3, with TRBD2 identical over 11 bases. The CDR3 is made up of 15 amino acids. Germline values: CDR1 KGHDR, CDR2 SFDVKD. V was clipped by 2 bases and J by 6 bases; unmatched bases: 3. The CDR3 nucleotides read TGTGCCACCAGTGATTCTCGGACTAGCGGGGATACGCAGTATTTT. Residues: CATSDSRTSGDTQYF.

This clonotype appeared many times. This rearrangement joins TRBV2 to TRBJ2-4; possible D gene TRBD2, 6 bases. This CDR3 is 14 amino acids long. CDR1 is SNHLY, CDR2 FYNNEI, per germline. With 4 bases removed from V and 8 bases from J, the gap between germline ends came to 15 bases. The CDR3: CASSAGYRGDIQYF. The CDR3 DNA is TGTGCCAGCAGTGCGGGCTATCGCGGGGACATTCAGTACTTC.

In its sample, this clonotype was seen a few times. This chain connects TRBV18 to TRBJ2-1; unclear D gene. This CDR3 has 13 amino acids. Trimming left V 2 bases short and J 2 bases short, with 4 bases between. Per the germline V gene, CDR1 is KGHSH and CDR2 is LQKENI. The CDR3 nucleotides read TGTGCCAGCTCACCAATCACCTACAATGAGCAGTTCTTC. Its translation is CASSPITYNEQFF.

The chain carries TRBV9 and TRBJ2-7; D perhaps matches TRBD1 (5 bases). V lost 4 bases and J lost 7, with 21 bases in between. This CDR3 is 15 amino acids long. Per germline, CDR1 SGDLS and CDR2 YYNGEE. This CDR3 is CASSPGGREIEEQYF. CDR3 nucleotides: TGTGCCAGCAGCCCAGGCGGCAGGGAAATTGAAGAGCAGTACTTC.

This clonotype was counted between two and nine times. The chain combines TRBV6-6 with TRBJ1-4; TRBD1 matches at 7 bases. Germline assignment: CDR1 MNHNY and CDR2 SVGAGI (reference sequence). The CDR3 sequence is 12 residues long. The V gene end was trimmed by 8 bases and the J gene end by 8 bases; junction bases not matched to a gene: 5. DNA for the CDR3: TGTGCCAGCCAGGGGGGATGGGAAAAACTGTTTTTT. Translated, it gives CASQGGWEKLFF.

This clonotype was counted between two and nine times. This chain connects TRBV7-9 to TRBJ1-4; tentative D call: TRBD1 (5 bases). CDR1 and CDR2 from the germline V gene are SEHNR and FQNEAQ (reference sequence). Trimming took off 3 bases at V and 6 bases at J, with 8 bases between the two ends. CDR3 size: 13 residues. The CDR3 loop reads CASSFLGDEKLFF. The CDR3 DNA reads TGTGCCAGCAGCTTTCTAGGGGATGAAAAACTGTTTTTT.

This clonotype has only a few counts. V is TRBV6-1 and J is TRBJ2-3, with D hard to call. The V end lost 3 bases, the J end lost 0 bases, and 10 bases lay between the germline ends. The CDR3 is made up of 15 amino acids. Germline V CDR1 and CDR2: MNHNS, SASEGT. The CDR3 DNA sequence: TGTGCCAGCAGTGATTTATTCCAAAGCACAGATACGCAGTATTTT. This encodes CASSDLFQSTDTQYF.

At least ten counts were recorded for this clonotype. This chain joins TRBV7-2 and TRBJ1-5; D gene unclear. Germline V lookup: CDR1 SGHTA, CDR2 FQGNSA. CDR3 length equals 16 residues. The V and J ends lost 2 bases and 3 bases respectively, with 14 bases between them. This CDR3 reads CASSLRATGDNQPQHF. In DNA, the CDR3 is TGTGCCAGCAGCTTACGGGCTACGGGCGACAATCAGCCCCAGCATTTT.

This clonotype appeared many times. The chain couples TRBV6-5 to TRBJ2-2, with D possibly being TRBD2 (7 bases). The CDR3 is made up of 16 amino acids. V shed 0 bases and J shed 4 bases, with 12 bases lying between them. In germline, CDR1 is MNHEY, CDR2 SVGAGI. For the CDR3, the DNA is TGTGCCAGCAGTTACTCAGGGGGGGCAGCCACCGGGGAGCTGTTTTTT. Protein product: CASSYSGGAATGELFF.

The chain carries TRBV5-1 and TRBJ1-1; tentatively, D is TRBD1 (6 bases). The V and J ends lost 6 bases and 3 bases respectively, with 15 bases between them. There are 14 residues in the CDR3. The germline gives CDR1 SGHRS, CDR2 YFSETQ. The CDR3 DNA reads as TGCGCCAGCATGATGACGGGGGCGGACACTGAAGCTTTCTTT. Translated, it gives CASMMTGADTEAFF. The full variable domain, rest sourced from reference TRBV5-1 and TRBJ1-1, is KAGVTQTPRYLIKTRGQQVTLSCSPISGHRSVSWYQQTPGQGLQFLFEYFSETQRNKGNFPGRFSGRQFSNSRSEMNVSTLELGDSALYLCASMMTGADTEAFFGQGTRLTVV.